These 29 T cell receptor beta chains were all obtained from the same sample, sequenced in a study of cytomegalovirus exposure and HLA in healthy donors (dated by TCRdb to the late 2010s). The library was generated by the immunoSEQ multiplex PCR assay. For the multiplex PCR, a mixture combining 60 forward primers for TCR Vbeta segments and 13 reverse primers for TCR Jbeta segments was used. Entries here come from immuneACCESS through TCRdb and include only in-frame sequences with V and J called. Some clones fail to appear in such tables; in the studies checked, an unresolved V gene covers under half of the shortfall, and the cause of the remainder is unknown. Recorded for this sample are tens of thousands of clones; approximately 80% of them occurred a single time. Jointly, the top ten make up 6.5% of the sample. Sequencing was done on a sample of PBMCs. The source is a human donor in good health.

The chain carries TRBV2 and TRBJ1-4, with 7 bases that match TRBD1. This CDR3 contains 14 residues. V shed 4 bases and J 5 bases; nucleotides not matched to a gene: 4. Germline CDR1 and CDR2: SNHLY and FYNNEI. Here the CDR3 DNA reads TGTGCCAGCAGTGGCGGGACAGACAATGAAAAACTGTTTTTT. Encoded protein: CASSGGTDNEKLFF.

The J gene is TRBJ2-7, the V gene TRBV30, with TRBD1 matching 7 bases. After removal of 3 bases from V and 6 bases from J, the junction contained 5 bases not matched to a gene. Germline loops: CDR1 GTSNPN, CDR2 SVGIG (reference sequence). This CDR3 contains 12 residues. The CDR3 is CAWRDRVGEQYF. CDR3 bases: TGTGCCTGGAGAGACAGGGTCGGCGAGCAGTACTTC.

V usage is TRBV30 and J usage is TRBJ2-3, with 10 bases matching TRBD2. Trimming cost V 2 bases and J 4 bases; bases outside gene matches: 6. CDR3 length equals 15 residues. Per the germline V gene, CDR1 is GTSNPN and CDR2 is SVGIG (reference sequence). The CDR3 nucleotides read TGTGCCTGGAGTCCACAGCGGGGGGGCGCAGATACGCAGTATTTT. Its translation is CAWSPQRGGADTQYF.

The rearrangement links TRBV4-2 to TRBJ1-1, with 12 nucleotides matching TRBD1. Germline assignment: CDR1 LGHNA and CDR2 YNFKEQ. Losses at the gene ends were 1 base for V and 1 base for J; bases not matched to a gene: 10. CDR3 length equals 19 residues. The chain's CDR3 is CASSQAPPGQGAGNTEAFF. CDR3 DNA: TGTGCCAGCAGCCAAGCCCCCCCGGGACAGGGGGCTGGGAACACTGAAGCTTTCTTT.

This clone was seen once. The rearrangement uses TRBV7-2 and TRBJ1-5; 7 bases align to TRBD1. The germline V gene has CDR1 SGHTA and CDR2 FQGNSA. The CDR3 is 14 amino acids. The J segment lost 6 bases and the V segment lost 4 bases, leaving 6 bases of the junction unmatched. In DNA form, the CDR3 reads TGTGCCAGCAGCTCCCGACAGGGCGTTCAGCCCCAGCATTTT. Amino acids: CASSSRQGVQPQHF.

This chain joins TRBV19 and TRBJ2-7; possible D gene TRBD2, 7 bases. From germline, CDR1 is LNHDA and CDR2 SQIVND (reference sequence). With 4 bases removed from V and 5 bases from J, the gap between germline ends came to 15 bases. The CDR3 covers 14 residues. The CDR3 bases are TGTGCCAGTAGTAACCGGGGGAGGGGGGACGAGCAGTACTTC. Residues: CASSNRGRGDEQYF.

The chain uses TRBV28 and TRBJ1-5; D is ambiguous. This CDR3 region has 14 residues. The germline V gene has CDR1 MDHEN and CDR2 SYDVKM. V lost 5 bases to trimming and J lost 7 bases, with 15 bases between them. The CDR3 region has the DNA TGTGCCAGCAGTCTGGGAGGGCGGCGGCAGCCCCAGCATTTT. It codes for CASSLGGRRQPQHF.

The J gene is TRBJ2-1, the V gene TRBV28, with 13 bases aligning to TRBD2. J lost 7 bases, V lost 8 bases, and 5 bases had no gene match. The CDR3 covers 14 residues. Per the germline V gene, CDR1 is MDHEN and CDR2 is SYDVKM. The CDR3 region is CASLTSGGSNEQFF. Here the CDR3 DNA reads TGTGCCAGCCTGACTAGCGGGGGGTCGAATGAGCAGTTCTTC.

V usage is TRBV19 and J usage is TRBJ1-3, with a possible D match to TRBD1 (5 bases). This CDR3 region has 17 residues. Trimming pared 6 bases from V and 0 bases from J, leaving 18 bases between. The germline V gene encodes CDR1 LNHDA and CDR2 SQIVND (reference sequence). This CDR3 is CASRDSGLRFSGNTIYF. DNA of the CDR3: TGTGCCAGTAGAGACTCAGGGTTACGATTCTCTGGAAACACCATATATTTT.

CDR3: CASYPTGKELFF. The CDR3 nucleotides read TGTGCCAGCTACCCGACAGGGAAAGAACTGTTTTTT. The rearrangement uses TRBV21-1 and TRBJ1-4; the tabulated D call, TRBD1, remains unverified against the DNA. TRBV21-1 represents a pseudogene. CDR3 length: 12 residues.

This clone showed up just once. The V gene is TRBV7-2, the J gene TRBJ1-1; 9 bases align to TRBD1. The CDR3 loop spans 16 amino acids. Unmatched junction bases numbered 6, after V lost 4 bases and J lost 0 bases. CDR1 SGHTA and CDR2 FQGNSA come from the germline V gene. The CDR3 sequence: CASSYGTGILNTEAFF. The CDR3 DNA reads as TGTGCCAGCAGCTACGGGACAGGGATACTGAACACTGAAGCTTTCTTT.

V usage is TRBV5-1 and J usage is TRBJ1-4; D gene uncertain. Germline V gene lookup returns CDR1 SGHRS and CDR2 YFSETQ. Trimming took 4 bases from V and 3 from J, leaving 10 bases between them. The CDR3 contains 14 residues. CDR3 bases: TGCGCCAGCAGCCCCGATCCGGCTAATGAAAAACTGTTTTTT. It yields the protein CASSPDPANEKLFF.

The chain recombines TRBV4-1 with TRBJ2-1; D possibly corresponds to TRBD2 (7 bases). V was pared by 4 bases and J by 2 bases, with 15 bases between. Germline CDR1 reads MGHRA; CDR2 reads YSYEKL. The CDR3 is 16 amino acids. CDR3 nucleotides: TGCGCCAGCAGCCGAGAGGGGGGGGGCGCCTACAATGAGCAGTTCTTC. It is translated as CASSREGGGAYNEQFF.

This clone turned up a few times. V and J are TRBV6-1 and TRBJ1-1; D ambiguous. Germline V CDR1 and CDR2: MNHNS, SASEGT. The CDR3 is 13 amino acids. With 2 bases removed from V and 0 bases from J, the gap between germline ends came to 4 bases. The CDR3 bases are TGTGCCAGCAGTGAACAATTGAACACTGAAGCTTTCTTT. Translation gives CASSEQLNTEAFF.

CDR3 in DNA: TGTGCCAGCAGCTTAAGATCTCTCACGACTAGCACAGATACGCAGTATTTT. As protein: CASSLRSLTTSTDTQYF. The rearrangement links TRBV7-3 to TRBJ2-3; D not certain. The ends were cut back, 1 base at V and 0 bases at J, with 14 bases in the middle. Germline lookup yields CDR1 SGHTA and CDR2 FQGTGA. CDR3 length equals 17 residues.

This chain connects TRBV29-1 to TRBJ2-3, with 12 bases that match TRBD2. J lost 2 bases, V lost 8 bases, and 8 bases had no gene match. CDR1 SQVTM and CDR2 ANQGSEA come from the germline V gene. The CDR3 runs 15 residues. The CDR3 reads CSTRTSGALTDTQYF. In nucleotides, the CDR3 is TGCAGCACCCGGACTAGCGGGGCCCTCACAGATACGCAGTATTTT.

The chain couples TRBV4-1 to TRBJ1-5; tentative D call: TRBD1 (5 bases). CDR3 length: 13 residues. Germline-derived CDR1 and CDR2 are MGHRA and YSYEKL. V lost 3 bases and J 7 bases, leaving 10 bases between the germline ends. The CDR3 spells CASSHGGAQPQHF. CDR3 nucleotides: TGCGCCAGCAGCCATGGAGGGGCCCAGCCCCAGCATTTT.

J is TRBJ2-1 and V is TRBV5-4; D might be TRBD1 (5 bases). This CDR3 is built from 14 residues. The V gene's germline CDR1 is SGHNT and CDR2 YYREEE (reference sequence). With 4 bases removed from V and 9 bases from J, the gap between germline ends came to 17 bases. The chain's CDR3 is CASSQGPPPAEQFF. The CDR3 DNA follows: TGTGCCAGCAGCCAGGGTCCCCCCCCGGCTGAGCAGTTCTTC.

The chain has TRBV6-4 and TRBJ1-6; 9 bases are shared with TRBD1. Germline V CDR1 and CDR2: MRHNA, SNTAGT. Losses at the gene ends were 6 bases for V and 7 bases for J; bases not matched to a gene: 1. This CDR3 comprises 13 residues. CDR3: CASRGTGNSPLHF. Written as DNA, the CDR3 is TGTGCCAGCAGGGGGACAGGGAATTCACCCCTCCACTTT.

The rearrangement links TRBV9 to TRBJ2-2, with D unresolved. The germline V gene has CDR1 SGDLS and CDR2 YYNGEE. This CDR3 region has 13 residues. V dropped 4 bases and J dropped 0 bases, with 4 bases sitting between them. This CDR3 is CASSIANTGELFF. For the CDR3, the DNA is TGTGCCAGCAGCATCGCGAACACCGGGGAGCTGTTTTTT.

This clone was seen more than once but under ten times. V usage is TRBV2 and J usage is TRBJ1-1; a possible D gene is TRBD1 (5 bases). Germline values: CDR1 SNHLY, CDR2 FYNNEI. V lost 4 bases and J lost 7, with 10 bases in between. The CDR3 loop spans 12 amino acids. The CDR3 bases are TGTGCCAGCAGTGTTAGACAGCTTGAAGCTTTCTTT. Protein: CASSVRQLEAFF.

The chain recombines TRBV19 with TRBJ2-3; TRBD1 aligns across 10 bases. The CDR3 has 15 residues. Germline CDR1 LNHDA, CDR2 SQIVND (reference sequence). The junction had 6 bases not matched to a gene; V was cut back by 5 bases and J by 4 bases. CDR3 nucleotide sequence: TGTGCCAGTAGTCCCCGGGGACAGGGGTCAGATACGCAGTATTTT. Translation: CASSPRGQGSDTQYF.

The V gene is TRBV4-1, the J gene TRBJ2-3; 10 bases align to TRBD1. Trimming cost V 7 bases and J 0 bases; bases outside gene matches: 1. Germline V CDR1 and CDR2: MGHRA, YSYEKL. The CDR3 is made up of 14 amino acids. The CDR3 sequence is CASKGQGSTDTQYF. The CDR3 DNA reads as TGCGCCAGCAAGGGACAGGGGAGCACAGATACGCAGTATTTT.

V is TRBV6-1 and J is TRBJ1-3; TRBD1 is a possible D gene (6 bases). Trimming shortened V by 6 bases and J by 0 bases, and 12 bases separated the two germline ends. This CDR3 spans 15 amino acids. Germline CDR1 and CDR2: MNHNS and SASEGT. CDR3 DNA: TGTGCCAGCAGCCAAGGACAGAGCTCTGGAAACACCATATATTTT. Its translation is CASSQGQSSGNTIYF.

This chain uses TRBV5-1 with TRBJ2-3; possible D gene TRBD2, 6 bases. This CDR3 has 14 residues. CDR1 is SGHRS, CDR2 YFSETQ, per germline. With 1 base removed from V and 3 bases from J, the gap between germline ends came to 9 bases. The CDR3 DNA follows: TGCGCCAGCAGCTTGTCCCTAGCGACAGATACGCAGTATTTT. Translating gives CASSLSLATDTQYF.

V usage is TRBV18 and J usage is TRBJ2-5; weak D call: TRBD2 (6 bases). The CDR3 covers 16 residues. V was cut by 5 bases and J by 5 bases, with 21 bases left in between. Germline V gene sequence: CDR1 KGHSH, CDR2 LQKENI. CDR3 sequence: CASSSGGYTSEETQYF. The CDR3 coding sequence is TGTGCCAGCTCATCCGGGGGTTATACCAGCGAGGAGACCCAGTACTTC.

V and J are TRBV15 and TRBJ1-4; tentative D call: TRBD1 (5 bases). The V gene lost 3 bases and the J gene lost 7 bases, with 18 bases spanning the gap. Germline V CDR1 and CDR2: LNHNV, YYDKDF (reference sequence). The CDR3 totals 16 residues. CDR3 in amino acids: CATSSDPGGRGEKLFF. The CDR3 DNA sequence: TGTGCCACCAGCAGTGATCCGGGGGGTAGGGGTGAAAAACTGTTTTTT.

The J gene is TRBJ1-4, the V gene TRBV18, with D possibly being TRBD1 (5 bases). CDR3 size: 15 residues. The V end was cut by 2 bases, the J end by 2 bases, with 9 bases between. Germline V gene lookup returns CDR1 KGHSH and CDR2 LQKENI. This CDR3 reads CASSPRQGTNEKLFF. Written as DNA, the CDR3 is TGTGCCAGCTCACCAAGGCAGGGTACTAATGAAAAACTGTTTTTT.

V is TRBV29-1 and J is TRBJ1-2; D remains unclear. The CDR3 is 14 amino acids. Germline V CDR1 and CDR2: SQVTM, ANQGSEA. The V gene lost 3 bases and the J gene lost 7 bases, with 18 bases spanning the gap. The CDR3 DNA is TGCAGCGTTGATAAATATGGAGAGAAGTCTGGCTACACCTTC. Residues: CSVDKYGEKSGYTF.